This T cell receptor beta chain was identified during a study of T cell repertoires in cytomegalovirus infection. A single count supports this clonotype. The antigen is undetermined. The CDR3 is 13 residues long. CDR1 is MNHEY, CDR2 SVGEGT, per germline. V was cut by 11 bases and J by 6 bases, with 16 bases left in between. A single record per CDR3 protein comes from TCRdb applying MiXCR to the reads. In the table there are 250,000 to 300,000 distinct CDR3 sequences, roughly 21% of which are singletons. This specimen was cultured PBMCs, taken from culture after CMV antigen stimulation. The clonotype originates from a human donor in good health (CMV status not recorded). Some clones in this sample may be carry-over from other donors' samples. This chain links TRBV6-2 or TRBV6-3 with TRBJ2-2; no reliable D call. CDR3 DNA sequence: TGTGCCTGCACAGCGACCCCGTCCGGGGAGCTGTTTTTT. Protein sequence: CACTATPSGELFF.